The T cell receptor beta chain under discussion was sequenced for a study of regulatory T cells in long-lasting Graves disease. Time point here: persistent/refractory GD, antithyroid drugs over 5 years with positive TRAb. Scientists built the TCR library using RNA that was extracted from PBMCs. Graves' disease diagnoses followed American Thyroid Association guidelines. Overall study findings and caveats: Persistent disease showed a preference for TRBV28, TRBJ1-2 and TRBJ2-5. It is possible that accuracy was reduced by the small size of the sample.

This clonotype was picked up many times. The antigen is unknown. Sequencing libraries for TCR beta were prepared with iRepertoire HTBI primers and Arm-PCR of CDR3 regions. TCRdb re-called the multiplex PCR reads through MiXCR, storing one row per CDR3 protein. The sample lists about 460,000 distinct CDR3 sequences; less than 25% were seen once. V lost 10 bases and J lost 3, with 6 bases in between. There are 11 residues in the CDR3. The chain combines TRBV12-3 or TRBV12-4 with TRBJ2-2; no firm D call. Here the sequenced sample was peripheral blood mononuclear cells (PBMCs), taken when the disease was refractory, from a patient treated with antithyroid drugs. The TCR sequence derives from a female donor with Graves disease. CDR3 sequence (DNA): TGTGCCACCCAGGACACCGGGGAGCTGTTTTTT. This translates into CATQDTGELFF.